Included here is one T cell receptor beta chain sequence, with context. This clonotype has more than one count but fewer than ten. Its antigen has not been determined. Base-call qualities are not available, and no considerably larger clone is one nucleotide away. This sample is drawn from a study of CD8 T cells in ankylosing spondylitis (dated by TCRdb to 2016 to 2017). Regarding the complete study: T cell receptor beta repertoires were profiled in healthy donors and ankylosing spondylitis patients so that disease-linked TCR variants could be found. Peripheral blood was sampled, and synovial fluid was additionally collected from ankylosing spondylitis patients. The whole study cohort included 108 healthy donors and 20 to 30 ankylosing spondylitis patients. Study-wide conclusions, independent of this receptor: Some motif variants had previously been reported in the synovial fluid and blood of reactive arthritis patients, which suggests shared mechanisms of disease initiation. In peripheral blood, the disease-linked clones were found at relatively low frequencies and had a CD8+ phenotype. According to the report, matched synovial fluid samples from ankylosing spondylitis patients were significantly enriched for the disease-linked clones. Blood from ankylosing spondylitis patients appeared to be characterized by a TCR beta motif composed of 7 to 9 highly homologous amino acid variants.

The CDR3, from cysteine to phenylalanine, totals 14 residues. Only the CDR3 part of the read is kept: 42 bases, read in frame from the first base. Relative to germline, V is missing 8 bases and J is missing 3 bases, with 9 bases of the junction outside any gene match. CDR1 and CDR2, looked up from the germline V gene, are SNHLY and FYNNEI. The data were produced on an Illumina HiSeq 2500. Quantitative 5'-RACE with molecular barcodes was used to prepare TCR beta libraries. The original pipeline was this. Disease-linked TCR variants were identified with a new computational method built on a probabilistic model of VDJ rearrangement. The public reads were quality trimmed at Q25 with fastp and then assembled into clones with MiXCR by TCRdb, keeping productive beta chains. One record per CDR3 amino acid sequence lists the most common genes and DNA. The V and J calls and clone size come from TCRdb's table, not from the authors' own analysis. The sample records fewer than 550,000 distinct CDR3 sequences, approximately 5% of which are singletons. 3.5% of the sample belongs to the ten largest clones.

The TCR sequence derives from a male donor with ankylosing spondylitis. The sample consisted of blood, either unsorted or a sorted T cell fraction (not recorded which). The chain is assembled from TRBV2 and TRBJ2-7; TRBD2 agrees with 8 junctional bases. The CDR3 region reads CASRERGSFYEQYF. The nucleotide sequence reads TGTGCCAGCCGAGAGCGGGGGTCTTTCTACGAGCAGTACTTC.